This TCR beta chain stems from a study of Graves' ophthalmopathy and Graves' hyperthyroidism. General observations from the study: Ophthalmopathy progression predictions by the model showed 72.22% specificity and about 70% sensitivity. Classification of ophthalmopathy versus stable hyperthyroidism by a 13-signature model yielded around 90% sensitivity and approximately 80% specificity. Most thyroid clonotypes with frequency above 0.001 were detected in blood too.

The table lists this clonotype with many counts. Its antigen is not identified. V trimming: 1 base; J trimming: 7 bases; junction bases outside the gene matches: 2. The CDR3 extends over 13 amino acids. Looked up from germline, CDR1 is SGHDN and CDR2 is FVKESK. TCR beta CDR3 amplification used RNA transcripts. RT-PCR in the first round used HTBI primers; a second-round multiplex PCR followed. A single record per CDR3 protein comes from TCRdb applying MiXCR to the multiplex PCR reads. The sample carries under 350,000 distinct CDR3 sequences, about a sixth recorded once. The receptor was derived from an adult man with Graves' ophthalmopathy. The rearrangement uses TRBV14 and TRBJ1-2; 8 positions match TRBD1. The sequencing sample was made of peripheral blood. The CDR3 sequence is CASSQGTGSGYTF. The DNA of the CDR3 is TGTGCCAGCAGCCAAGGGACAGGGTCTGGCTACACCTTC.